This T cell receptor beta chain was retrieved from a study of early T cells in non-severe SARS-CoV-2 infection. Turning to the study itself: Sequencing of bulk RNA from unsorted whole blood was done, without chain pairing.

Germline V lookup: CDR1 LGHDT, CDR2 YNNKEL (reference sequence). Losses at the gene ends were 6 bases for V and 6 bases for J; bases not matched to a gene: 9. The CDR3 spans 15 residues. Individual cDNA molecules each received unique molecular identifiers attached to them. TCRdb reprocessed the 5' RACE reads with MiXCR, giving one entry per CDR3 protein. The data contain 15,000 to 20,000 distinct CDR3 sequences, roughly 5.1% of them singletons. By share of the sample, this clonotype is medium-sized (0.01 to 0.1%). Antigen: not known. Study observations and caveats: VDJdb matching skewed toward anti-spike CD8 responses, missing private and CD4 specificities.

The chain carries TRBV3-1 and TRBJ2-1; TRBD2 matches 9 bases. The sample was whole blood. The clonotype originates from an adult who was a healthcare worker with PCR-confirmed SARS-CoV-2 infection or an uninfected control (not recorded which). This CDR3 reads CASRVSSGSVNEQFF. The CDR3 bases are TGTGCCAGCAGGGTTAGTAGCGGGAGTGTCAATGAGCAGTTCTTC.